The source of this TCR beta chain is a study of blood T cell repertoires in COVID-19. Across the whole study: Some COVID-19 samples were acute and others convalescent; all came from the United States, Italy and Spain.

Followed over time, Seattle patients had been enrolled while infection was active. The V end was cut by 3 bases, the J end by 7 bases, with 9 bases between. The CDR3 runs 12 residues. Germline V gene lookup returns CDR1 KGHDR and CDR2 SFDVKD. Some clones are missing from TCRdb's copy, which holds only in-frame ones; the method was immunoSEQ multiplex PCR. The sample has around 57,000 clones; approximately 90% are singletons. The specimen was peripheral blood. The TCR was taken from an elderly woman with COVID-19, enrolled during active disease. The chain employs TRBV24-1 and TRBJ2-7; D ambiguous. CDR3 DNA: TGTGCCACCAGTGATGAGCTCTGTGAGCAGTACTTC. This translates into CATSDELCEQYF.